One sample yielded the 19 T cell receptor beta chains listed below, sequenced in a study of OX40 agonist ivuxolimab in advanced cancers. The repertoire was sequenced with immunoSEQ multiplex PCR; TCRdb's copy has only in-frame clones and lacks some. This table holds roughly 70,000 clones, 80% to 85% found once. Source: CD4+ or CD8+ T cells sorted from blood, taken in a trial of the OX40 agonist ivuxolimab. All receptors come from an adult with an advanced solid tumor such as melanoma, head and neck, liver or kidney cancer.

V usage is TRBV4-2 and J usage is TRBJ2-7; TRBD1 matches 10 bases. J gave up 4 bases and V 0 bases, and 3 bases lay outside the gene matches. CDR1 is LGHNA and CDR2 is YNFKEQ in the germline V gene. This CDR3 region has 15 residues. The CDR3 coding sequence is TGTGCCAGCAGCCAAGATCGGGGACAGGGGTACGAGCAGTACTTC. Translating it yields CASSQDRGQGYEQYF.

The chain is built from TRBV2 and TRBJ2-1; 11 bases are shared with TRBD2. J gave up 3 bases and V 6 bases, and 4 bases lay outside the gene matches. Germline-derived CDR1 and CDR2 are SNHLY and FYNNEI. The CDR3 is 15 residues long. DNA of the CDR3: TGTGCCAGCAGCTTGACTAGCGGGGACTACAATGAGCAGTTCTTC. Translated, it gives CASSLTSGDYNEQFF.

The rearrangement joins TRBV7-8 to TRBJ2-3; TRBD2 aligns across 7 bases. The CDR3 sequence is 15 residues long. Germline V gene lookup returns CDR1 SGHVS and CDR2 FQNEAQ. The V and J ends lost 5 bases and 0 bases, in that order; junction bases with no gene match: 5. The CDR3 DNA follows: TGTGCCAGCAGCCGGGGGGACGGTAGCACAGATACGCAGTATTTT. This codes for CASSRGDGSTDTQYF. Complete variable domain (other parts from reference TRBV7-8 and TRBJ2-3): GAGVSQSPRYKVAKRGQDVALRCDPISGHVSLFWYQQALGQGPEFLTYFQNEAQLDKSGLPSDRFFAERPEGSVSTLKIQRTQQEDSAVYLCASSRGDGSTDTQYFGPGTRLTVL.

This chain links TRBV6-1 with TRBJ1-5, with 7 bases fitting TRBD1. CDR3 length: 14 amino acids. Looked up from germline, CDR1 is MNHNS and CDR2 is SASEGT. V gave up 4 bases and J gave up 6 bases; unmatched junction bases: 6. DNA for the CDR3: TGTGCCAGCAGTGCCGACAGGGCCAGTCAGCCCCAGCATTTT. Encoded protein: CASSADRASQPQHF.

The gene calls are TRBV7-8 and TRBJ2-6, with a weak D call TRBD1 (6 bases). The CDR3 runs to 17 residues. Trimming pared 2 bases from V and 0 bases from J, leaving 11 bases between. The germline V gene encodes CDR1 SGHVS and CDR2 FQNEAQ. The CDR3 bases are TGTGCCAGCAGCTTAAGGGGACAAAACTCTGGGGCCAACGTCCTGACTTTC. It yields the protein CASSLRGQNSGANVLTF.

The rearrangement joins TRBV9 to TRBJ1-1, with 11 bases that match TRBD1. Trimming cost V 3 bases and J 5 bases; bases outside gene matches: 6. Germline V lookup: CDR1 SGDLS, CDR2 YYNGEE. The CDR3 contains 15 residues. CDR3 in DNA: TGTGCCAGCAGCGACCCGGGACAGGGGGGGACTGAAGCTTTCTTT. Translating gives CASSDPGQGGTEAFF.

The V and J genes are TRBV9 and TRBJ2-2; D is possibly TRBD1 (5 bases). In germline, CDR1 is SGDLS, CDR2 YYNGEE. CDR3 length: 14 amino acids. Trimming shortened V by 9 bases and J by 4 bases, and 16 bases separated the two germline ends. The CDR3 region is CATDSHRGTGELFF. CDR3 DNA sequence: TGTGCCACCGACAGCCATCGCGGCACCGGGGAGCTGTTTTTT.

The chain carries TRBV21-1 and TRBJ2-7; TRBD1 is the table's D call, not checked against the DNA. TRBV21-1 is shown as a pseudogene. This CDR3 has 17 residues. The CDR3 region is CASSKVLRQINSYEQYV. The CDR3 DNA sequence: TGTGCCAGCAGCAAAGTCTTAAGACAAATTAACTCCTACGAGCAGTACGTC.

V and J are TRBV7-9 and TRBJ2-1, with 7 bases lining up with TRBD1. This CDR3 has 13 residues. The germline gives CDR1 SEHNR, CDR2 FQNEAQ (reference sequence). Germline trimming cut 5 bases from V and 7 bases from J; bases unmatched to any gene: 5. The CDR3 bases are TGTGCCAGCAGCGAGAAACAGGGGAATGAGCAGTTCTTC. It codes for CASSEKQGNEQFF.

The chain employs TRBV7-9 and TRBJ2-7; TRBD2 agrees at 12 bases. CDR3 length: 15 residues. V was clipped by 4 bases and J by 7 bases; unmatched bases: 8. Germline CDR1 SEHNR, CDR2 FQNEAQ (reference sequence). CDR3 sequence: CASSSRLAGAREQYF. CDR3 sequence (DNA): TGTGCCAGCAGCTCCCGACTAGCGGGAGCCAGGGAGCAGTACTTC.

V usage is TRBV5-1 and J usage is TRBJ2-1, with D perhaps being TRBD1 or TRBD2 (5 bases each). The CDR3 sequence is 14 residues long. Germline lookup yields CDR1 SGHRS and CDR2 YFSETQ. Trimming removed 0 bases from V and 10 bases from J, with 14 bases in between. CDR3 nucleotides: TGCGCCAGCAGCTTGGGGGCAGTATGGGACGAGCAGTTCTTC. Amino acid sequence: CASSLGAVWDEQFF. Full variable domain (remainder filled in from reference TRBV5-1 and TRBJ2-1): KAGVTQTPRYLIKTRGQQVTLSCSPISGHRSVSWYQQTPGQGLQFLFEYFSETQRNKGNFPGRFSGRQFSNSRSEMNVSTLELGDSALYLCASSLGAVWDEQFFGPGTRLTVL.

This chain links TRBV7-9 with TRBJ1-4; D is unclear. The CDR3 has 15 residues. Germline assignment: CDR1 SEHNR and CDR2 FQNEAQ (reference sequence). V lost 2 bases to trimming and J lost 6 bases, with 13 bases between them. CDR3 nucleotide sequence: TGTGCCAGCAGCTTACGTAGGGTAGGCGATGAAAAACTGTTTTTT. Encoded protein: CASSLRRVGDEKLFF.

The chain combines TRBV6-5 with TRBJ1-2, with 10 bases fitting TRBD1. Germline V CDR1 and CDR2: MNHEY, SVGAGI. The CDR3 spans 13 residues. Losses at the gene ends were 5 bases for V and 8 bases for J; bases not matched to a gene: 5. The CDR3, as DNA: TGTGCCAGCAGTCTAGGACAGGGGGGCGGCTACACCTTC. This encodes CASSLGQGGGYTF.

The gene calls are TRBV6-4 and TRBJ1-1, with 8 bases aligning to TRBD1. CDR3 length: 16 residues. The V gene end was trimmed by 6 bases and the J gene end by 3 bases; junction bases not matched to a gene: 12. CDR1 is MRHNA, CDR2 SNTAGT, per germline. CDR3 loop: CASSGNRGGMDTEAFF. CDR3 bases: TGTGCCAGCAGCGGAAACAGGGGGGGCATGGACACTGAAGCTTTCTTT.

This chain uses TRBV27 with TRBJ2-5; 7 bases line up with TRBD1. CDR1 is MNHEY and CDR2 is SMNVEV in the germline V gene (reference sequence). The length of the CDR3 is 13 residues. J lost 5 bases, V lost 4 bases, and 4 bases had no gene match. DNA for the CDR3: TGTGCCAGCAGTTGGGACAGTGGTGAGACCCAGTACTTC. Protein product: CASSWDSGETQYF.

This chain uses TRBV5-5 with TRBJ1-2; D is perhaps TRBD1 (5 bases). Trimming took 5 bases from V and 4 from J, leaving 12 bases between them. Germline V gene data show CDR1 as SGHKS and CDR2 as YYEKEE (reference sequence). The CDR3 is 13 residues long. CDR3 in DNA: TGTGCCAGCAGGTCTACAGGTGGCTATGGCTACACCTTC. The encoded protein is CASRSTGGYGYTF.

The CDR3 bases are TGTGCCAGCAGCCAGCGACAGGATGGCTACACCTTC. As protein: CASSQRQDGYTF. This chain uses TRBV9 with TRBJ1-2; TRBD1 might be the D (6 bases). This CDR3 contains 12 residues. Trimming stripped 4 bases from V and 6 bases from J, with 10 bases between. Germline values: CDR1 SGDLS, CDR2 YYNGEE.

V is TRBV28 and J is TRBJ2-7, with 7 bases fitting TRBD2. V trimming: 6 bases; J trimming: 2 bases; junction bases outside the gene matches: 7. The CDR3 contains 14 residues. The germline gives CDR1 MDHEN, CDR2 SYDVKM. The CDR3 here is CASSPTSVTYEQYF. The CDR3 DNA is TGTGCCAGCAGCCCAACTAGCGTCACCTACGAGCAGTACTTC.

The V call is TRBV5-1, the J call TRBJ2-4; 10 nucleotides line up with TRBD1. The CDR3 contains 15 residues. V was clipped by 0 bases and J by 5 bases; unmatched bases: 2. CDR1 is SGHRS, CDR2 YFSETQ, per germline. In nucleotides, the CDR3 is TGCGCCAGCAGCTTGGGCGGGACAGGGGAAAACATTCAGTACTTC. Its translation is CASSLGGTGENIQYF.